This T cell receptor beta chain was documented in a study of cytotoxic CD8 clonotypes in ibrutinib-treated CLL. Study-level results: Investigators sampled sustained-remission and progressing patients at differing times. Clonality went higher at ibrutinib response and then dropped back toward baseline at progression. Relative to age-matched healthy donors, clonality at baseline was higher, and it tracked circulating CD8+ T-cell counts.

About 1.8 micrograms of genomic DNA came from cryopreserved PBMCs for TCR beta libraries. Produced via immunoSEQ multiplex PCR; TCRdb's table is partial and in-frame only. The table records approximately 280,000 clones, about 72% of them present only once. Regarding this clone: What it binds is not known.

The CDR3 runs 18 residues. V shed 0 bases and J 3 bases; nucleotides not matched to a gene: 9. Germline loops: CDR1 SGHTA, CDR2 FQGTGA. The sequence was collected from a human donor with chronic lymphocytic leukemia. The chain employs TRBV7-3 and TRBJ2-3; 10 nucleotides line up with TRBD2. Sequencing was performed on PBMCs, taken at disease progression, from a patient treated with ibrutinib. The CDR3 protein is CASSLTAAGGPRTDTQYF. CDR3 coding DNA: TGTGCCAGCAGCTTAACCGCAGCGGGGGGGCCTAGGACAGATACGCAGTATTTT.